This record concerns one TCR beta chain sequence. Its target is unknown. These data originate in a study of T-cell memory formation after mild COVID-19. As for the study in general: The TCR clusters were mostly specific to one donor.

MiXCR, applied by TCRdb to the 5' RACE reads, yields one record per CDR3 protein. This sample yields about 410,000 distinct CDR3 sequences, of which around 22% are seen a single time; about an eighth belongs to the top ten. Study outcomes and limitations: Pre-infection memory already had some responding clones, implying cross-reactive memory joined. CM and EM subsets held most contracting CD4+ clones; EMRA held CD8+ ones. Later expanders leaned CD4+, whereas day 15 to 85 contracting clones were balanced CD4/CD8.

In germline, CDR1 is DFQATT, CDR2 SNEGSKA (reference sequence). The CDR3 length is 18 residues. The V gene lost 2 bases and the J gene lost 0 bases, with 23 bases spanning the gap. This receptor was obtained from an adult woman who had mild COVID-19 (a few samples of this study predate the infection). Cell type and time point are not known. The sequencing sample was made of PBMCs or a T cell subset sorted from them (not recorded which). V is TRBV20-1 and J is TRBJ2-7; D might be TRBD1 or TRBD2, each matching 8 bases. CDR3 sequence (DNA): TGCAGTGCTAGACCCCGGGACAGGATAAGCGGGAGCTCCTACGAGCAGTACTTC. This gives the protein CSARPRDRISGSSYEQYF.